This T cell receptor (beta chain) stems from a study of cytomegalovirus exposure and HLA in healthy donors. The PCR contained 60 Vbeta and 13 Jbeta primers. This table comes from immunoSEQ multiplex PCR, and its TCRdb copy is limited to in-frame clones, with some not included. This table holds over 150,000 clones, around 80% found once. Study-level points and caveats: Presence/absence analyses treated sequencing depth as roughly uniform across donors.

Notes on this clone: The antigen is unknown.

Germline V gene data show CDR1 as MDHEN and CDR2 as SYDVKM. The J segment lost 5 bases and the V segment lost 6 bases, leaving 8 bases of the junction unmatched. The CDR3 has 14 amino acids. The TCR sequence derives from a woman aged 40 to 50 in good health and CMV-seropositive. The sample consisted of PBMCs. The chain couples TRBV28 to TRBJ2-7; 9 bases fit TRBD1. The CDR3 DNA reads as TGTGCCAGCAGAAACTCGGGGACAGGGCACGAGCAGTACTTC. This codes for CASRNSGTGHEQYF.